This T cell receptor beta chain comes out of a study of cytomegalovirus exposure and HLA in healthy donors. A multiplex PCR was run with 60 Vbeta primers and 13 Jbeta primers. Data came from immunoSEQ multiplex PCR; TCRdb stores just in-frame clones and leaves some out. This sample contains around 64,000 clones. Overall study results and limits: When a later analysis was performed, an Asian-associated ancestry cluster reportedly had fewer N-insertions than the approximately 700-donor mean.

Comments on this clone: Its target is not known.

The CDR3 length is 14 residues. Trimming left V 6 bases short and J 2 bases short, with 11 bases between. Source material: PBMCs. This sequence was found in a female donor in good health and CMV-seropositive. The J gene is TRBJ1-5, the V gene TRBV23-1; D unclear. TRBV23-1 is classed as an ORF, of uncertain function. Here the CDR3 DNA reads TGCGCCAGCAGGGATGACACCCGCAATCAGCCCCAGCATTTT. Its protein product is CASRDDTRNQPQHF.